This passage covers 6 T cell receptor beta chains from one sample sequenced in a study of OX40 agonist ivuxolimab in advanced cancers. Receptor libraries were prepared by the immunoSEQ multiplex PCR assay. Held by TCRdb, this immuneACCESS table contains in-frame sequences only and omits some clones. Under half of the omission traces to an unresolved V gene where checked; the cause of the rest is unknown. This sample comprises 65,000 to 100,000 clones, over 75% of them detected only once. Together, the top ten hold around 3.8% of the sample. The material sequenced was CD4+ or CD8+ T cells sorted from blood, taken in a trial of the OX40 agonist ivuxolimab. These TCRs come from an adult with an advanced solid tumor such as melanoma, head and neck, liver or kidney cancer.

The chain employs TRBV19 and TRBJ2-1; 10 nucleotides line up with TRBD2. The length of the CDR3 is 14 residues. After removal of 5 bases from V and 9 bases from J, the junction contained 7 bases not matched to a gene. Germline lookup yields CDR1 LNHDA and CDR2 SQIVND (reference sequence). CDR3 amino acids: CASSLLAGASEQFF. CDR3 bases: TGTGCCAGTAGTCTTCTAGCGGGAGCGAGTGAGCAGTTCTTC.

The chain joins TRBV5-1 to TRBJ2-3; D may be TRBD1 (6 bases). The germline V gene has CDR1 SGHRS and CDR2 YFSETQ. The ends were cut back, 1 base at V and 1 base at J, with 10 bases in the middle. This CDR3 is built from 15 residues. CDR3 sequence: CASSLWGPGTDTQYF. The CDR3 nucleotides read TGCGCCAGCAGCTTGTGGGGGCCAGGCACAGATACGCAGTATTTT. Full variable domain (rest looked up from reference TRBV5-1 and TRBJ2-3): KAGVTQTPRYLIKTRGQQVTLSCSPISGHRSVSWYQQTPGQGLQFLFEYFSETQRNKGNFPGRFSGRQFSNSRSEMNVSTLELGDSALYLCASSLWGPGTDTQYFGPGTRLTVL.

V is TRBV9 and J is TRBJ2-1; 10 bases are a match to TRBD2. V lost 0 bases and J lost 3; bases outside the gene matches: 6. This CDR3 region has 17 residues. Germline V gene lookup returns CDR1 SGDLS and CDR2 YYNGEE. The CDR3 region is CASSVESSGSIYNEQFF. The CDR3 nucleotides read TGTGCCAGCAGCGTAGAGTCTAGCGGGAGCATCTACAATGAGCAGTTCTTC. Together with reference TRBV9 and TRBJ2-1, the CDR3 gives the full variable domain: DSGVTQTPKHLITATGQRVTLRCSPRSGDLSVYWYQQSLDQGLQFLIQYYNGEERAKGNILERFSAQQFPDLHSELNLSSLELGDSALYFCASSVESSGSIYNEQFFGPGTRLTVL.

The gene calls are TRBV2 and TRBJ2-5; D is undetermined. The end of the DNA aligns better with TRBJ2-7, so the J call may be wrong. Germline CDR1 reads SNHLY; CDR2 reads FYNNEI. The CDR3 length is 12 residues. CDR3 nucleotide sequence: TGTGCCAGCAGTGAATGGGGTTACGAGCAGTACTTC. Translation gives CASSEWGYEQYF.

V gene TRBV2 combines with J gene TRBJ2-3; 9 bases fit TRBD1. The CDR3 is made up of 17 amino acids. V gave up 6 bases and J gave up 2 bases; unmatched junction bases: 12. The germline V gene has CDR1 SNHLY and CDR2 FYNNEI. The CDR3 coding sequence is TGTGCCAGCAGACACCCGCAGACAGGGGGTCCCACAGATACGCAGTATTTT. This sequence encodes CASRHPQTGGPTDTQYF.

In DNA form, the CDR3 reads TGTGCCAGCAGTGTGGGGGAGACAGATACGCAGTATTTT. Translating it yields CASSVGETDTQYF. This chain connects TRBV6-4 to TRBJ2-3; the D call may be TRBD1 or TRBD2 (5 bases each). Between the trimmed V and J ends, which lost 4 bases and 3 bases, there was a span of 8 bases. This CDR3 is built from 13 residues. Germline assignment: CDR1 MRHNA and CDR2 SNTAGT.